Shown below are 20 T cell receptor beta chains from a single sample sequenced in a study of OX40 agonist ivuxolimab in advanced cancers. Assay used: immunoSEQ multiplex PCR; TCRdb lists only in-frame clones, some missing. The sample includes more than 85,000 clones, around 91% of them seen just once. Sequenced here: CD4+ or CD8+ T cells sorted from blood, sampled in a trial of the OX40 agonist ivuxolimab. Every receptor here comes from an adult with an advanced solid tumor such as melanoma, head and neck, liver or kidney cancer.

The chain is built from TRBV28 and TRBJ1-5; tentative D call: TRBD1 (5 bases). The germline CDR1 and CDR2 sequences are MDHEN and SYDVKM. CDR3 length: 18 amino acids. V lost 3 bases and J lost 1, with 19 bases in between. The CDR3 loop is CASSLAGRYLLSNQPQHF. The CDR3 nucleotides read TGTGCCAGCAGTTTGGCAGGGAGATATCTATTGAGCAATCAGCCCCAGCATTTT.

The chain recombines TRBV28 with TRBJ1-2; weak D call: TRBD1 (6 bases). V was trimmed by 8 bases and J by 4 bases, leaving 17 bases between them. This CDR3 is 14 amino acids long. CDR1 and CDR2 (germline): MDHEN, SYDVKM. CDR3 protein: CASSPRGWLYGYTF. The CDR3 DNA sequence: TGTGCCAGCTCTCCCAGGGGTTGGCTCTATGGCTACACCTTC.

V and J are TRBV19 and TRBJ2-7, with 9 positions matching TRBD1. With 2 bases clipped from V and 3 bases from J, the junction kept 2 bases outside the gene matches. CDR1 is LNHDA, CDR2 SQIVND, per germline (reference sequence). The CDR3 consists of 14 residues. The CDR3 bases are TGTGCCAGTAGTATAAGGGACAGGGACTACGAGCAGTACTTC. Translating gives CASSIRDRDYEQYF. The full variable domain, its missing parts supplied by reference TRBV19 and TRBJ2-7, is DGGITQSPKYLFRKEGQNVTLSCEQNLNHDAMYWYRQDPGQGLRLIYYSQIVNDFQKGDIAEGYSVSREKKESFPLTVTSAQKNPTAFYLCASSIRDRDYEQYFGPGTRLTVT.

J is TRBJ2-7 and V is TRBV7-8; D is uncertain. From germline, CDR1 is SGHVS and CDR2 FQNEAQ. V was shortened by 1 base and J by 0 bases, with 13 bases between the two germline ends. There are 16 residues in the CDR3. CDR3 residues: CASSLGVTWDSYEQYF. The CDR3 region has the DNA TGTGCCAGCAGCTTAGGTGTTACGTGGGACTCCTACGAGCAGTACTTC.

This clone was counted a single time. This chain links TRBV7-2 with TRBJ2-1, with 8 bases fitting TRBD2. V lost 5 bases, J lost 3 bases, and 6 bases stayed unmatched. This CDR3 is built from 15 residues. Per the germline V gene, CDR1 is SGHTA and CDR2 is FQGNSA. The CDR3 is CASSGREAYYNEQFF. The CDR3 nucleotides read TGTGCCAGCAGCGGGCGGGAGGCCTACTACAATGAGCAGTTCTTC.

This chain uses TRBV15 with TRBJ1-1; TRBD1 agrees at 8 bases. From germline, CDR1 is LNHNV and CDR2 YYDKDF (reference sequence). Trimming cost V 6 bases and J 3 bases; bases outside gene matches: 3. The CDR3 runs to 13 residues. This CDR3 reads CATRQTGDTEAFF. For the CDR3, the DNA is TGTGCCACCAGACAGACAGGGGACACTGAAGCTTTCTTT.

The chain links TRBV7-2 to TRBJ1-1; D is perhaps TRBD1 (5 bases). The CDR3 runs 14 residues. The V gene's germline CDR1 is SGHTA and CDR2 FQGNSA. V lost 5 bases and J 1 base, leaving 11 bases between the germline ends. This CDR3 reads CASSLQTENTEAFF. For the CDR3, the DNA is TGTGCCAGCAGCCTACAGACAGAGAACACTGAAGCTTTCTTT.

V is TRBV7-2 and J is TRBJ2-5, with 7 bases that match TRBD2. This CDR3 contains 14 residues. CDR1 and CDR2 from the germline V gene are SGHTA and FQGNSA. V trimming: 3 bases; J trimming: 5 bases; junction bases outside the gene matches: 6. The CDR3 DNA reads as TGTGCCAGCAGCTTCGAGCGGGACGTGGAGACCCAGTACTTC. Protein product: CASSFERDVETQYF. Full variable domain (remainder filled in from reference TRBV7-2 and TRBJ2-5): GAGVSQSPSNKVTEKGKDVELRCDPISGHTALYWYRQSLGQGLEFLIYFQGNSAPDKSGLPSDRFSAERTGGSVSTLTIQRTQQEDSAVYLCASSFERDVETQYFGPGTRLLVL.

This sequence joins TRBV7-8 and TRBJ1-5; no clear D. Germline V lookup: CDR1 SGHVS, CDR2 FQNEAQ. Trimming took 5 bases from V and 0 from J, leaving 14 bases between them. This CDR3 region has 16 residues. CDR3 sequence reads: CASSPGGIYSNQPQHF. CDR3 bases: TGTGCCAGCAGCCCCGGCGGGATATATAGCAATCAGCCCCAGCATTTT.

This chain links TRBV5-1 with TRBJ2-3; 11 bases line up with TRBD2. V dropped 0 bases and J dropped 5; count of bases not matched to a gene: 5. This CDR3 contains 16 residues. Germline V gives CDR1 SGHRS, CDR2 YFSETQ. For the CDR3, the DNA is TGCGCCAGCAGCTTGGCCGCAGGACTAGCGGGAGATACGCAGTATTTT. Amino acids: CASSLAAGLAGDTQYF.

The chain combines TRBV28 with TRBJ1-2; D unresolved. Germline V CDR1 and CDR2: MDHEN, SYDVKM. The CDR3 spans 12 residues. The V and J ends lost 2 bases and 5 bases respectively, with 6 bases between them. CDR3 residues: CASSLQQYGYTF. CDR3 nucleotides: TGTGCCAGCAGTTTACAACAATATGGCTACACCTTC.

CDR3 residues: CASSQAGTRTGELFF. Written as DNA, the CDR3 is TGTGCCAGCAGCCAAGCCGGGACGAGAACCGGGGAGCTGTTTTTT. This rearrangement joins TRBV11-1 to TRBJ2-2; D possibly matches TRBD1 or TRBD2 (5 bases each). The CDR3 runs 15 residues. Trimming removed 5 bases at V and 5 bases at J, with 15 bases between. Germline-derived CDR1 and CDR2 are SGHAT and FQDESV (reference sequence).

The chain couples TRBV6-6 to TRBJ2-7; 7 bases line up with TRBD2. Germline values: CDR1 MNHNY, CDR2 SVGAGI (reference sequence). V lost 6 bases, J lost 2 bases, and 10 bases stayed unmatched. CDR3 length: 15 residues. The CDR3 region is CASRSKVAGPYEQYF. In DNA form, the CDR3 reads TGTGCCAGCAGAAGTAAGGTAGCGGGCCCCTACGAGCAGTACTTC.

This rearrangement joins TRBV18 to TRBJ2-7; 10 bases are a match to TRBD1. The CDR3 covers 16 residues. Germline V lookup: CDR1 KGHSH, CDR2 LQKENI. Trimming cost V 3 bases and J 5 bases; bases outside gene matches: 10. The CDR3 DNA is TGTGCCAGCTCACCCCTATCCGGGACAGGGGTGAACGAGCAGTACTTC. This encodes CASSPLSGTGVNEQYF.

The chain's CDR3 is CASSTSGRGELFF. In DNA form, the CDR3 reads TGTGCCAGCAGCACCTCTGGGCGGGGGGAGCTGTTTTTT. This chain connects TRBV7-2 to TRBJ2-2; D not certain. Trimming pared 5 bases from V and 8 bases from J, leaving 12 bases between. CDR3 length equals 13 residues. The germline V gene has CDR1 SGHTA and CDR2 FQGNSA.

Written as DNA, the CDR3 is TGTGCCAGTAGTATGTCGGGCTGGGGTACGGGGGAAGCTTTCTTT. Encoded protein: CASSMSGWGTGEAFF. The chain employs TRBV19 and TRBJ1-1; D ambiguous. This CDR3 comprises 15 residues. Germline V gene sequence: CDR1 LNHDA, CDR2 SQIVND (reference sequence). Trimming pared 3 bases from V and 8 bases from J, leaving 19 bases between.

This clone was observed a single time. The V gene is TRBV4-3, the J gene TRBJ2-4; the match to TRBD2 covers 10 bases. This CDR3 region has 15 residues. After removal of 0 bases from V and 10 bases from J, the junction contained 6 bases not matched to a gene. The germline CDR1 and CDR2 sequences are LGHNA and YSLEER. In DNA, the CDR3 is TGCGCCAGCAGCCAAGAAGGTCTAGCGGGAGATATTCAGTACTTC. Translation gives CASSQEGLAGDIQYF.

The rearrangement uses TRBV5-6 and TRBJ2-5; D is unclear. CDR1 is SGHDT and CDR2 is YYEEEE in the germline V gene. V shed 3 bases and J shed 5 bases, with 17 bases lying between them. The CDR3 length is 15 residues. This CDR3 reads CASSSRRLGGETQYF. The CDR3 nucleotides read TGTGCCAGCAGCTCCCGCCGCCTAGGTGGGGAGACCCAGTACTTC.

The chain employs TRBV7-9 and TRBJ1-4, with a tentative D call TRBD1 (6 bases). This CDR3 region has 15 residues. Trimming left V 0 bases short and J 4 bases short, with 9 bases between. The V gene's germline CDR1 is SEHNR and CDR2 FQNEAQ (reference sequence). CDR3 nucleotides: TGTGCCAGCAGCTTAGCAGGGGGGAATAATGAAAAACTGTTTTTT. This sequence encodes CASSLAGGNNEKLFF.

This clone was detected a few times. The chain carries TRBV19 and TRBJ1-1, with D possibly TRBD1 on 5 matching bases. From germline, CDR1 is LNHDA and CDR2 SQIVND (reference sequence). This CDR3 has 14 residues. V dropped 5 bases and J dropped 1 base, with 11 bases sitting between them. CDR3 nucleotide sequence: TGTGCCAGTAGTCTGGGACGGGGGAACACTGAAGCTTTCTTT. Its translation is CASSLGRGNTEAFF.